A single sample is the source of the 30 T cell receptor beta chains below, sequenced in a study of T cell repertoires in ileal Crohn's disease. Assay: immunoSEQ multiplex PCR; the TCRdb copy retains only in-frame clones and omits some. The sample holds approximately 15,000 clones; 75% to 90% are singletons and the top ten take 4.2%. Sequenced sample: ileal tissue. The receptors derive from an adult with Crohn's disease.

The gene calls are TRBV6-5 and TRBJ2-3; tentatively, D is TRBD1 (5 bases). Germline CDR1 MNHEY, CDR2 SVGAGI. The CDR3 runs 15 residues. Trimming cost V 0 bases and J 0 bases, with 7 bases left between them. The CDR3 loop is CASSYSTESTDTQYF. Here the CDR3 DNA reads TGTGCCAGCAGTTACTCGACAGAAAGCACAGATACGCAGTATTTT.

This chain links TRBV2 with TRBJ2-7, with 7 bases lining up with TRBD1. The CDR3 runs 15 residues. The germline V gene has CDR1 SNHLY and CDR2 FYNNEI. The ends lost 2 bases at V and 3 bases at J; junction bases unmatched: 7. The CDR3: CASSESRQGYYEQYV. CDR3 DNA: TGTGCCAGCAGTGAATCTCGACAGGGCTACTACGAGCAGTACGTC.

This chain joins TRBV5-4 and TRBJ1-3; possibly TRBD1 for D (5 bases). The V and J ends lost 3 bases and 4 bases respectively, with 11 bases between them. This CDR3 spans 14 amino acids. The germline V gene encodes CDR1 SGHNT and CDR2 YYREEE (reference sequence). CDR3 amino acids: CASSSGVSGNTIYF. DNA of the CDR3: TGTGCCAGCAGCTCGGGGGTTAGCGGAAACACCATATATTTT.

The rearrangement links TRBV6-1 to TRBJ1-1; D may be TRBD1 (5 bases). Trimming took 4 bases from V and 4 from J, leaving 10 bases between them. The CDR3 covers 13 residues. CDR1 is MNHNS, CDR2 SASEGT, per germline. CDR3 region: CASSGGGSTEAFF. CDR3 bases: TGTGCCAGCAGTGGGGGGGGGAGCACTGAAGCTTTCTTT.

The rearrangement joins TRBV18 to TRBJ1-2; 7 bases agree with TRBD1. Germline V gene lookup returns CDR1 KGHSH and CDR2 LQKENI. There are 14 residues in the CDR3. After removal of 8 bases from V and 4 bases from J, the junction contained 10 bases not matched to a gene. The CDR3 DNA reads TGTGCCAGCCTGCCCCCGACAGGGCTCTATGGCTACACCTTC. It encodes CASLPPTGLYGYTF.

This clone was seen only once. The gene calls are TRBV11-2 and TRBJ1-2; maybe TRBD1 (5 bases). Germline V lookup: CDR1 SGHAT, CDR2 FQNNGV. V lost 6 bases and J lost 0, with 8 bases in between. The CDR3 has 13 residues. The CDR3 nucleotides are TGTGCCAGCAGGGTGGACACTAACTATGGCTACACCTTC. It translates to CASRVDTNYGYTF. The variable domain in full, with the rest retrieved from reference TRBV11-2 and TRBJ1-2, is EAGVAQSPRYKIIEKRQSVAFWCNPISGHATLYWYQQILGQGPKLLIQFQNNGVVDDSQLPKDRFSAERLKGVDSTLKIQPAKLEDSAVYLCASRVDTNYGYTFGSGTRLTVV.

The CDR3 DNA sequence: TGTGCCAGCAGCTTACTCTCTCGCGGTGGCAAAAACATTCAGTACTTC. It translates to CASSLLSRGGKNIQYF. The chain couples TRBV7-8 to TRBJ2-4, with unresolved D. Deletions cut 2 bases from V and 3 bases from J, with 14 bases between. Germline V gives CDR1 SGHVS, CDR2 FQNEAQ. The CDR3 spans 16 residues.

The sample holds a few counts of this clone. The CDR3: CASRGRTNQPQHF. CDR3 in DNA: TGTGCCAGCAGGGGGAGGACAAATCAGCCCCAGCATTTT. The chain recombines TRBV27 with TRBJ1-5; a weak D match, TRBD1 (5 bases). The CDR3 spans 13 residues. Germline CDR1 and CDR2: MNHEY and SMNVEV (reference sequence). V was clipped by 6 bases and J by 4 bases, with 10 bases between them.

This clone was detected only once. This chain links TRBV6-1 with TRBJ1-1; D might be TRBD1 (6 bases). From germline, CDR1 is MNHNS and CDR2 SASEGT. Trimming left V 3 bases short and J 0 bases short, with 14 bases between. The CDR3 length is 16 residues. CDR3 region: CASSEWASGVNTEAFF. CDR3 in DNA: TGTGCCAGCAGTGAGTGGGCCTCAGGGGTGAACACTGAAGCTTTCTTT.

This chain connects TRBV4-1 to TRBJ2-7; 8 bases line up with TRBD2. The CDR3 is made up of 13 amino acids. CDR1 and CDR2 (germline): MGHRA, YSYEKL. V lost 3 bases to trimming and J lost 3 bases; unmatched junction nucleotides: 1. CDR3 sequence (DNA): TGCGCCAGCAGCCAGAGCGGGAGCTACGAGCAGTACGTC. Amino acids: CASSQSGSYEQYV.

This chain links TRBV19 with TRBJ2-7, with D tentatively TRBD1 (6 bases). Trimming took off 3 bases at V and 1 base at J, with 10 bases between the two ends. Germline-derived CDR1 and CDR2 are LNHDA and SQIVND (reference sequence). This CDR3 is built from 14 residues. The CDR3 coding sequence is TGTGCCAGTAGTATGGACAGTGAATCCTACGAGCAGTACTTC. It is translated as CASSMDSESYEQYF.

The V call is TRBV10-2, the J call TRBJ2-3; D gene ambiguous. The CDR3 has 11 residues. The germline V and J ends were trimmed by 9 bases and 0 bases, with 4 bases remaining between them. Germline values: CDR1 WSHSY, CDR2 SAAADI. CDR3 bases: TGCGCCAGTAGCAGCACAGATACGCAGTATTTT. This codes for CASSSTDTQYF.

The V gene is TRBV15, the J gene TRBJ2-7, with 8 bases matching TRBD1. CDR1 is LNHNV and CDR2 is YYDKDF in the germline V gene (reference sequence). The CDR3 sequence is 14 residues long. V lost 0 bases and J lost 3; bases outside the gene matches: 1. CDR3 DNA: TGTGCCACCAGCAGAGAGACAGGGGTCTACGAGCAGTACTTC. Its protein is CATSRETGVYEQYF.

Worth noting for this clone: This sample includes further DNA sequences coding for the same CDR3. The chain is built from TRBV15 and TRBJ1-5; no definite D call. CDR1 and CDR2 (germline): LNHNV, YYDKDF (reference sequence). Trimming took 0 bases from V and 1 from J, leaving 7 bases between them. This CDR3 has 15 amino acids. The DNA for the CDR3 is TGTGCCACCAGCAGAGATGTGCAGAGCAATCAGCCCCAGCATTTT. Amino acids: CATSRDVQSNQPQHF.

This chain joins TRBV6-6 and TRBJ1-5; 7 bases fit TRBD1. The CDR3 is 13 amino acids. Trimming at V came to 7 bases and at J to 5 bases, leaving 5 bases not matched to a gene. CDR1 and CDR2 (germline): MNHNY, SVGAGI (reference sequence). For the CDR3, the DNA is TGTGCCAGCACCGGGACAGACCATCAGCCCCAGCATTTT. Translating it yields CASTGTDHQPQHF.

The chain links TRBV9 to TRBJ1-1; D perhaps matches TRBD1 (6 bases). Germline V gene data show CDR1 as SGDLS and CDR2 as YYNGEE. The CDR3 sequence is 15 residues long. The V end lost 2 bases, the J end lost 3 bases, and 14 bases lay between the germline ends. The CDR3 loop is CASSVGTLGDTEAFF. The CDR3 DNA follows: TGTGCCAGCAGCGTCGGGACATTAGGGGACACTGAAGCTTTCTTT.

The rearrangement joins TRBV25-1 to TRBJ2-2; 7 bases match TRBD2. The germline gives CDR1 MGHDK, CDR2 SYGVNS. The CDR3 is made up of 16 amino acids. Trimming at V came to 2 bases and at J to 1 base, leaving 4 bases not matched to a gene. The CDR3 reads CASSEGLGRNTGELFF. CDR3 DNA sequence: TGTGCCAGCAGTGAAGGACTAGGACGGAACACCGGGGAGCTGTTTTTT.

J is TRBJ2-1 and V is TRBV12-5, with 7 bases fitting TRBD1. This CDR3 has 12 residues. J was trimmed by 14 bases and V by 5 bases; bases with no gene match: 9. Germline V gene data show CDR1 as LGHNT and CDR2 as FRNRAP. The CDR3 protein is CASGPRDSLKFF. CDR3 DNA sequence: TGTGCTAGTGGTCCCAGGGACAGCCTAAAGTTCTTC.

The sample holds a few counts of this clone. This chain links TRBV2 with TRBJ1-1, with a weak D call TRBD1 (5 bases). The CDR3 consists of 13 residues. Germline V gene data show CDR1 as SNHLY and CDR2 as FYNNEI. Trimming removed 5 bases at V and 5 bases at J, with 12 bases between. The CDR3: CASSPRQRTEAFF. As DNA, the CDR3 is TGTGCCAGCAGTCCCCGACAGCGAACTGAAGCTTTCTTT.

The chain recombines TRBV9 with TRBJ1-2, with 9 bases lining up with TRBD1. J gave up 5 bases and V 5 bases, and 7 bases lay outside the gene matches. The CDR3 sequence is 14 residues long. Germline CDR1 SGDLS, CDR2 YYNGEE. CDR3 coding DNA: TGTGCCAGCAGTCCCTCGGACAGGGGTTATGGCTACACCTTC. As protein: CASSPSDRGYGYTF.

The J gene is TRBJ2-2, the V gene TRBV4-1, with unresolved D. CDR3 length equals 15 residues. Germline loops: CDR1 MGHRA, CDR2 YSYEKL. The ends were cut back, 3 bases at V and 0 bases at J, with 8 bases in the middle. CDR3 sequence reads: CASSQATTNTGELFF. The CDR3 coding sequence is TGCGCCAGCAGCCAGGCCACTACGAACACCGGGGAGCTGTTTTTT.

This chain connects TRBV30 to TRBJ2-5; 16 positions match TRBD2. The germline V gene has CDR1 GTSNPN and CDR2 SVGIG (reference sequence). This CDR3 has 17 residues. Trimming at V came to 0 bases and at J to 5 bases, leaving 6 bases not matched to a gene. The CDR3 coding sequence is TGTGCCTGGAGTGTAGGGACTAGCGGGGGGGCTCTGGAGACCCAGTACTTC. This sequence encodes CAWSVGTSGGALETQYF.

The chain uses TRBV19 and TRBJ1-1; no definite D call. The CDR3 spans 14 residues. V was clipped by 1 base and J by 1 base, with 7 bases between them. Per germline, CDR1 LNHDA and CDR2 SQIVND (reference sequence). CDR3 nucleotide sequence: TGTGCCAGTAGTATAGGCCAGAAGAACACTGAAGCTTTCTTT. Residues: CASSIGQKNTEAFF.

This chain connects TRBV9 to TRBJ2-5; TRBD1 agrees at 9 bases. J gave up 4 bases and V 0 bases, and 4 bases lay outside the gene matches. The CDR3 totals 15 residues. CDR1 is SGDLS and CDR2 is YYNGEE in the germline V gene. CDR3 nucleotide sequence: TGTGCCAGCAGCGTAGAGGGACAGGGCCGAGAGACCCAGTACTTC. It is translated as CASSVEGQGRETQYF.

This clone was detected a few times. V and J are TRBV6-1 and TRBJ2-3; maybe TRBD2 (5 bases). The CDR3 consists of 15 residues. The germline CDR1 and CDR2 sequences are MNHNS and SASEGT. V lost 3 bases to trimming and J lost 6 bases, with 16 bases between them. In DNA, the CDR3 is TGTGCCAGCAGTGATCGGGCCCTCAGAGGGGATACGCAGTATTTT. Its protein product is CASSDRALRGDTQYF.

The V call is TRBV11-2, the J call TRBJ1-1; 8 bases line up with TRBD1. Trimming at V came to 5 bases and at J to 0 bases, leaving 2 bases not matched to a gene. This CDR3 contains 14 residues. CDR1 is SGHAT and CDR2 is FQNNGV in the germline V gene. The DNA for the CDR3 is TGTGCCAGCAGCCAGGACAGGGTGAACACTGAAGCTTTCTTT. The encoded protein is CASSQDRVNTEAFF.

The chain couples TRBV11-1 to TRBJ2-7; D may be TRBD1 (6 bases). Germline V gene lookup returns CDR1 SGHAT and CDR2 FQDESV (reference sequence). Between the trimmed V and J ends, which lost 3 bases and 6 bases, there was a span of 12 bases. The CDR3 is made up of 13 amino acids. The CDR3 sequence: CASSFRRDIEQYF. The DNA for the CDR3 is TGTGCCAGCAGCTTTCGCCGGGACATCGAGCAGTACTTC. Combining the CDR3 with reference TRBV11-1 and TRBJ2-7 gives the whole variable domain EAEVAQSPRYKITEKSQAVAFWCDPISGHATLYWYRQILGQGPELLVQFQDESVVDDSQLPKDRFSAERLKGVDSTLKIQPAELGDSAMYLCASSFRRDIEQYFGPGTRLTVT.

The chain uses TRBV5-1 and TRBJ1-4; D call uncertain. The CDR3 is 14 residues long. The V end lost 4 bases, the J end lost 3 bases, and 10 bases lay between the germline ends. Germline V CDR1 and CDR2: SGHRS, YFSETQ. The CDR3 coding sequence is TGCGCCAGCAGCCCTCCGGGTTCTAATGAAAAACTGTTTTTT. Translation: CASSPPGSNEKLFF.

The CDR3 loop is CASSYGLGGTGELFF. CDR3 nucleotide sequence: TGTGCCAGCAGTTACGGGCTGGGGGGGACCGGGGAGCTGTTTTTT. V is TRBV6-5 and J is TRBJ2-2; 7 bases match TRBD2. The CDR3 runs to 15 residues. The germline gives CDR1 MNHEY, CDR2 SVGAGI. V was pared by 2 bases and J by 5 bases, with 5 bases of the junction left unmatched.

The chain has TRBV2 and TRBJ1-2, with 7 bases fitting TRBD1. The trim removed 5 bases at V and 4 bases at J, leaving 4 bases unmatched. Germline V gives CDR1 SNHLY, CDR2 FYNNEI. The CDR3 is 13 amino acids. This CDR3 reads CASSSGTVYGYTF. The CDR3 bases are TGTGCCAGCAGTTCCGGGACAGTCTATGGCTACACCTTC.